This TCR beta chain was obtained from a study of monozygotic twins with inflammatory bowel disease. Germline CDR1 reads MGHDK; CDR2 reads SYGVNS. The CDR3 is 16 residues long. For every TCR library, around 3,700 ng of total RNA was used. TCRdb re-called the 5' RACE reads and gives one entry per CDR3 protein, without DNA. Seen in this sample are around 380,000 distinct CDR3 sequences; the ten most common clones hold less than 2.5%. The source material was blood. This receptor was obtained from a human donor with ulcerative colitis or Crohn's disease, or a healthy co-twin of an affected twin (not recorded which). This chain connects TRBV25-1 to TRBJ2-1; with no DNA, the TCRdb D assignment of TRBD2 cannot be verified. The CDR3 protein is CASSTYGGRPPNEQFF.